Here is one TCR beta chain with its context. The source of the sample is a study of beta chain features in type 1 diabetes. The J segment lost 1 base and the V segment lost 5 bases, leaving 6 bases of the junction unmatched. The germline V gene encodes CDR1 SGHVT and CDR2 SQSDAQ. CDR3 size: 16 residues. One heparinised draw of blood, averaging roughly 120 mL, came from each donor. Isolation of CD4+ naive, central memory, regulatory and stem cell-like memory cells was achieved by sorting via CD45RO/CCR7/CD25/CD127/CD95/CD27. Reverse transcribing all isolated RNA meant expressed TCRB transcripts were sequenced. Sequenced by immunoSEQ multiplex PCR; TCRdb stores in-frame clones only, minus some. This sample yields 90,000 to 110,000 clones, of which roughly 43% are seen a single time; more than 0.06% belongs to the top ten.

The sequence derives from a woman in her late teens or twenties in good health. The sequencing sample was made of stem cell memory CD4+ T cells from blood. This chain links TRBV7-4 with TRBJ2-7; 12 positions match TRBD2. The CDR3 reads CASSPRTSGISYEQYF. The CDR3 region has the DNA TGTGCCAGCAGCCCCCGGACTAGCGGGATATCCTACGAGCAGTACTTC. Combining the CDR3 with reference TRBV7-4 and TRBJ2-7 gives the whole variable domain GAGVSQSPRYKVAKRGRDVALRCDSISGHVTLYWYRQTLGQGSEVLTYSQSDAQRDKSGRPSGRFSAERPERSVSTLKIQRTEQGDSAVYLCASSPRTSGISYEQYFGPGTRLTVT.